The rows below give T cell receptor beta chains drawn from one sample of a study of T-cell reconstitution after alpha-beta-depleted transplantation in children. One entry per CDR3 protein, called by TCRdb with MiXCR from the PCR reads. The sample has hundreds of thousands of distinct CDR3 sequences, approximately 15% seen once. This specimen consisted of PBMCs, mostly from graft donor cells, obtained 360 days after TCRalphabeta/CD19-depleted stem cell transplant. The source is a male patient between 10 and 17 years old who had a stem cell transplant for acute lymphoblastic leukemia, so the T cells may come from the graft donor. The CDR3 runs from the conserved cysteine through the conserved F or W. Each record gives: D gene, V gene, J gene, clone size, CDR3 protein, CDR3 DNA. A D gene is named only where the DNA matches it firmly. The size field is filled for only some rows; it gives once, few, many or a size class.

d_call: -; v_call: TRBV5-1; j_call: TRBJ1-2; clone_size: -; cdr3_aa: CASRSGTSGNYGYTF; cdr3_nt: TGCGCCAGCAGGTCCGGTACCTCAGGGAACTATGGCTACACCTTC
d_call: -; v_call: TRBV28; j_call: TRBJ1-1; clone_size: many; cdr3_aa: CASGLMNTEAFF; cdr3_nt: TGTGCCAGCGGACTCATGAACACTGAAGCTTTCTTT
d_call: TRBD1; v_call: TRBV20-1; j_call: TRBJ2-7; clone_size: -; cdr3_aa: CSANPGTGNFYEQYF; cdr3_nt: TGCAGTGCTAACCCCGGGACAGGCAATTTCTACGAGCAGTACTTC
d_call: -; v_call: TRBV27; j_call: TRBJ2-7; clone_size: few; cdr3_aa: CASSAETSFGAYEQYF; cdr3_nt: TGTGCCAGCAGTGCCGAGACTTCTTTCGGGGCCTACGAGCAGTACTTC
d_call: -; v_call: TRBV7-8; j_call: TRBJ2-2; clone_size: many; cdr3_aa: CASSEDFTGELFF; cdr3_nt: TGTGCCAGCAGCGAGGACTTTACCGGGGAGCTGTTTTTT
d_call: -; v_call: TRBV5-1; j_call: TRBJ2-3; clone_size: -; cdr3_aa: CASSLIGQISPMADTQYF; cdr3_nt: TGCGCCAGCAGCTTGATCGGGCAGATCTCGCCGATGGCAGATACGCAGTATTTT
d_call: -; v_call: TRBV12-3/TRBV12-4; j_call: TRBJ2-7; clone_size: few; cdr3_aa: CASSRQLYEQYF; cdr3_nt: TGTGCCAGCAGCCGACAATTATACGAGCAGTACTTC
d_call: TRBD2; v_call: TRBV5-1; j_call: TRBJ2-5; clone_size: many; cdr3_aa: CASSGGGMETQYF; cdr3_nt: TGCGCCAGCAGCGGCGGGGGAATGGAGACCCAGTACTTC
d_call: TRBD1; v_call: TRBV29-1; j_call: TRBJ1-5; clone_size: few; cdr3_aa: CSAQGDSNQPQHF; cdr3_nt: TGCAGCGCCCAGGGGGACAGCAATCAGCCCCAGCATTTT
d_call: -; v_call: TRBV24-1; j_call: TRBJ2-2; clone_size: few; cdr3_aa: CATSDSPGTVNTGELFF; cdr3_nt: TGTGCCACCAGTGATTCCCCAGGAACGGTCAACACCGGGGAGCTGTTTTTT
d_call: -; v_call: TRBV12-3/TRBV12-4; j_call: TRBJ2-5; clone_size: few; cdr3_aa: CASKAGETQYF; cdr3_nt: TGTGCCAGCAAAGCCGGGGAGACCCAGTACTTC
d_call: -; v_call: TRBV7-2; j_call: TRBJ2-7; clone_size: few; cdr3_aa: CASSFNERPFYEQYF; cdr3_nt: TGTGCCAGCAGCTTTAATGAGCGGCCTTTCTACGAGCAGTACTTC
d_call: TRBD1; v_call: TRBV5-1; j_call: TRBJ2-4; clone_size: many; cdr3_aa: CASSLAPTGTGYIQYF; cdr3_nt: TGCGCCAGCAGCTTGGCTCCTACCGGGACAGGGTACATTCAGTACTTC
d_call: -; v_call: TRBV20-1; j_call: TRBJ2-5; clone_size: few; cdr3_aa: CSAGLGKTQYF; cdr3_nt: TGCAGTGCCGGTCTGGGAAAGACCCAGTACTTC
d_call: -; v_call: TRBV29-1; j_call: TRBJ1-6; clone_size: many; cdr3_aa: CSVAEGGRGSPLHF; cdr3_nt: TGCAGCGTTGCCGAGGGGGGTCGGGGTTCACCCCTCCACTTT
d_call: TRBD2; v_call: TRBV4-1; j_call: TRBJ2-2; clone_size: -; cdr3_aa: CASSHRRRSGSNTGELFF; cdr3_nt: TGCGCCAGCAGCCACCGACGCCGTAGCGGGTCAAACACCGGGGAGCTGTTTTTT
d_call: TRBD1; v_call: TRBV19; j_call: TRBJ2-5; clone_size: -; cdr3_aa: CASSIKHRGMGTQYF; cdr3_nt: TGTGCCAGTAGTATTAAGCACAGGGGCATGGGGACCCAGTACTTC
d_call: -; v_call: TRBV7-2; j_call: TRBJ1-2; clone_size: -; cdr3_aa: CASSLEQINYGYTF; cdr3_nt: TGTGCCAGCAGCTTAGAACAAATTAACTATGGCTACACCTTC
d_call: -; v_call: TRBV5-1; j_call: TRBJ2-7; clone_size: -; cdr3_aa: CASSLGELGPYEQYF; cdr3_nt: TGCGCCAGCAGCTTGGGGGAACTAGGCCCTTACGAGCAGTACTTC
d_call: TRBD1; v_call: TRBV7-9; j_call: TRBJ2-3; clone_size: -; cdr3_aa: CASSLTGARDTQYF; cdr3_nt: TGTGCCAGCAGCCTGACAGGGGCGAGGGATACGCAGTATTTT
d_call: TRBD2; v_call: TRBV4-1; j_call: TRBJ2-1; clone_size: few; cdr3_aa: CASSQVPLAGGLSYNEQFF; cdr3_nt: TGCGCCAGCAGCCAAGTTCCCCTAGCGGGAGGGCTATCCTACAATGAGCAGTTCTTC
d_call: TRBD2; v_call: TRBV12-3/TRBV12-4; j_call: TRBJ2-5; clone_size: many; cdr3_aa: CASSLLAGVWETQYF; cdr3_nt: TGTGCCAGCAGCCTACTAGCGGGAGTTTGGGAGACCCAGTACTTC
d_call: TRBD2; v_call: TRBV2; j_call: TRBJ2-1; clone_size: many; cdr3_aa: CASSEGTSGYNEQFF; cdr3_nt: TGTGCCAGCAGTGAAGGGACTAGCGGATACAATGAGCAGTTCTTC
d_call: TRBD1; v_call: TRBV6-5; j_call: TRBJ2-4; clone_size: -; cdr3_aa: CASSYKGGWNIQYF; cdr3_nt: TGTGCCAGCAGTTACAAAGGGGGCTGGAACATTCAGTACTTC
d_call: TRBD2; v_call: TRBV5-1; j_call: TRBJ2-1; clone_size: -; cdr3_aa: CASSLGLAGGPTYNEQFF; cdr3_nt: TGCGCCAGCAGCTTGGGGCTAGCGGGAGGACCTACTTACAATGAGCAGTTCTTC
d_call: -; v_call: TRBV7-9; j_call: TRBJ1-2; clone_size: -; cdr3_aa: CASSFGRENNYGYTF; cdr3_nt: TGTGCCAGCAGCTTCGGCAGGGAGAATAACTATGGCTACACCTTC
d_call: -; v_call: TRBV7-9; j_call: TRBJ1-1; clone_size: few; cdr3_aa: CASSPQGWANTEAFF; cdr3_nt: TGTGCCAGCAGCCCTCAGGGTTGGGCAAACACTGAAGCTTTCTTT
d_call: -; v_call: TRBV9; j_call: TRBJ2-3; clone_size: -; cdr3_aa: CASSALRAKGTDTQYF; cdr3_nt: TGTGCCAGCAGCGCCCTCCGGGCTAAAGGCACAGATACGCAGTATTTT
d_call: TRBD2; v_call: TRBV20-1; j_call: TRBJ2-4; clone_size: few; cdr3_aa: CSASTSGRRGGNIQYF; cdr3_nt: TGCAGTGCTAGCACTAGCGGGAGGCGTGGAGGAAACATTCAGTACTTC
d_call: -; v_call: TRBV5-1; j_call: TRBJ1-1; clone_size: many; cdr3_aa: CASRAGNTEAFF; cdr3_nt: TGTGCCAGCCGGGCAGGGAACACTGAAGCTTTCTTT
d_call: -; v_call: TRBV29-1; j_call: TRBJ1-4; clone_size: few; cdr3_aa: CSVEDGGMGEKLFF; cdr3_nt: TGCAGCGTTGAAGATGGAGGGATGGGGGAAAAACTGTTTTTT
d_call: TRBD1; v_call: TRBV12-5; j_call: TRBJ2-3; clone_size: -; cdr3_aa: CASGLGQGRGATDTQYF; cdr3_nt: TGTGCTAGTGGTTTGGGACAGGGGCGAGGCGCCACAGATACGCAGTATTTT
d_call: -; v_call: TRBV4-1; j_call: TRBJ1-5; clone_size: once; cdr3_aa: CASKGDPLSNQPQHF; cdr3_nt: TGCGCCAGCAAGGGGGACCCCCTAAGCAATCAGCCCCAGCATTTT
d_call: -; v_call: TRBV12-3/TRBV12-4; j_call: TRBJ2-1; clone_size: -; cdr3_aa: CASSYLADPYNEQFF; cdr3_nt: TGTGCCAGCAGTTACTTAGCGGACCCCTACAATGAGCAGTTCTTC
d_call: TRBD2; v_call: TRBV12-3/TRBV12-4; j_call: TRBJ2-1; clone_size: few; cdr3_aa: CASSFRSSGSHEQFF; cdr3_nt: TGTGCCAGCAGTTTTCGGAGCAGCGGGAGTCATGAGCAGTTCTTC
d_call: -; v_call: TRBV28; j_call: TRBJ2-7; clone_size: few; cdr3_aa: CASSFRRRLYEQYF; cdr3_nt: TGTGCCAGCAGTTTTAGGCGGAGATTATACGAGCAGTACTTC
d_call: TRBD1; v_call: TRBV20-1; j_call: TRBJ2-3; clone_size: many; cdr3_aa: CSAPNRGQTDTQYF; cdr3_nt: TGCAGTGCTCCCAACAGGGGGCAAACAGATACGCAGTATTTT
d_call: -; v_call: TRBV12-3/TRBV12-4; j_call: TRBJ1-2; clone_size: -; cdr3_aa: CASRSEPDLYGYTF; cdr3_nt: TGTGCCAGCAGATCTGAGCCGGACCTCTATGGCTACACCTTC
d_call: -; v_call: TRBV7-9; j_call: TRBJ2-1; clone_size: few; cdr3_aa: CASSPGRSVNNEQFF; cdr3_nt: TGTGCCAGCAGCCCGGGGAGGAGCGTAAACAATGAGCAGTTCTTC
d_call: TRBD1; v_call: TRBV7-8; j_call: TRBJ2-7; clone_size: many; cdr3_aa: CASRAGTGVEQYF; cdr3_nt: TGTGCCAGCAGGGCCGGGACAGGGGTCGAGCAGTACTTC
d_call: TRBD1; v_call: TRBV7-9; j_call: TRBJ2-7; clone_size: few; cdr3_aa: CASSSRQGASYEQYF; cdr3_nt: TGTGCCAGCAGCTCCAGACAGGGGGCCTCCTACGAGCAGTACTTC
d_call: -; v_call: TRBV7-3; j_call: TRBJ2-2; clone_size: once; cdr3_aa: CASSWDWNTGELFF; cdr3_nt: TGTGCCAGCAGCTGGGACTGGAACACCGGGGAGCTGTTTTTT
d_call: -; v_call: TRBV25-1; j_call: TRBJ1-6; clone_size: few; cdr3_aa: CASSRRGHLHF; cdr3_nt: TGTGCCAGCAGTAGGAGGGGCCACCTCCACTTT
d_call: TRBD2; v_call: TRBV5-1; j_call: TRBJ2-5; clone_size: -; cdr3_aa: CASSSTSGLAGETQYF; cdr3_nt: TGCGCCAGCAGCTCGACCTCGGGACTAGCGGGAGAGACCCAGTACTTC
d_call: -; v_call: TRBV10-3; j_call: TRBJ1-2; clone_size: -; cdr3_aa: CAISGVGLPTNYGYTF; cdr3_nt: TGTGCCATCAGTGGGGTGGGACTACCTACTAACTATGGCTACACCTTC
d_call: -; v_call: TRBV20-1; j_call: TRBJ2-7; clone_size: -; cdr3_aa: CSARAWGYEQYF; cdr3_nt: TGCAGTGCTAGAGCCTGGGGCTACGAGCAGTACTTC
d_call: -; v_call: TRBV24-1; j_call: TRBJ1-2; clone_size: few; cdr3_aa: CATSVTRVDGYTF; cdr3_nt: TGTGCCACCAGTGTAACCAGGGTCGATGGCTACACCTTC
d_call: -; v_call: TRBV2; j_call: TRBJ1-6; clone_size: -; cdr3_aa: CASSDQPLRDSPLHF; cdr3_nt: TGTGCCAGCAGTGACCAGCCCCTGAGGGATTCACCCCTCCACTTT
d_call: TRBD2; v_call: TRBV24-1; j_call: TRBJ2-2; clone_size: -; cdr3_aa: CATSEWLAGARGTGELFF; cdr3_nt: TGTGCCACCAGTGAGTGGCTAGCGGGAGCTCGGGGGACCGGGGAGCTGTTTTTT
d_call: TRBD1; v_call: TRBV4-1; j_call: TRBJ2-7; clone_size: -; cdr3_aa: CASSQVGQVNEQYF; cdr3_nt: TGCGCCAGCAGCCAAGTGGGACAGGTGAACGAGCAGTACTTC
d_call: -; v_call: TRBV6-1; j_call: TRBJ1-1; clone_size: few; cdr3_aa: CASSEETGYNTEAFF; cdr3_nt: TGTGCCAGCAGTGAGGAAACAGGGTATAACACTGAAGCTTTCTTT
d_call: TRBD2; v_call: TRBV4-1; j_call: TRBJ2-1; clone_size: many; cdr3_aa: CASSRGLAYNEQFF; cdr3_nt: TGCGCCAGCAGCCGTGGACTAGCCTACAATGAGCAGTTCTTC
d_call: TRBD1; v_call: TRBV20-1; j_call: TRBJ1-4; clone_size: few; cdr3_aa: CSALGQVNEKLFF; cdr3_nt: TGCAGTGCTCTGGGACAGGTGAATGAAAAACTGTTTTTT
d_call: TRBD1; v_call: TRBV5-4; j_call: TRBJ2-7; clone_size: -; cdr3_aa: CASSLAPGDRGYEQYF; cdr3_nt: TGTGCCAGCAGCCTGGCCCCAGGGGACAGGGGCTACGAGCAGTACTTC
d_call: TRBD2; v_call: TRBV5-1; j_call: TRBJ2-5; clone_size: few; cdr3_aa: CASSSPSGTSARQETQYF; cdr3_nt: TGCGCCAGCAGCTCCCCATCCGGGACTAGCGCCCGACAAGAGACCCAGTACTTC
d_call: -; v_call: TRBV7-9; j_call: TRBJ1-1; clone_size: -; cdr3_aa: CASSLAGIRGREAFF; cdr3_nt: TGTGCCAGCAGCTTAGCGGGGATCAGAGGCAGGGAAGCTTTCTTT
d_call: -; v_call: TRBV5-5; j_call: TRBJ2-5; clone_size: few; cdr3_aa: CASSLEVVLETQYF; cdr3_nt: TGTGCCAGCAGCCTAGAGGTAGTTCTAGAGACCCAGTACTTC